This TCR beta chain was obtained from a study of radiation and T cells in renal cell carcinoma. Study as a whole: Nephrectomy followed 15 Gy stereotactic body radiation by 4 weeks.

Notes on the study in general: Top tumor clonotypes rose in blood 2 weeks post-radiation, then contracted.

The CDR3 consists of 18 residues. Germline CDR1 reads SEHNR; CDR2 reads FQNEAQ (reference sequence). J gave up 6 bases and V 6 bases, and 19 bases lay outside the gene matches. As regards this clone: Its antigen is unknown.

The time point here: baseline pretreatment blood. The treatment denotes: 15 Gy SBRT to primary tumor, nephrectomy 4 weeks later. Clear cell pathology was present in this patient's renal cell carcinoma. Measured with immunoSEQ multiplex PCR; TCRdb has only the in-frame clones, and not every one. The sample consists of 95,000 or so clones, approximately 86% of them appearing once. The chain has TRBV7-9 and TRBJ2-3, with 9 bases matching TRBD2. The material was blood, obtained from a patient whose treatment included radiotherapy and nephrectomy. The clonotype originates from a man aged 45 to 65 with renal cell carcinoma. In DNA, the CDR3 is TGTGCCAGCAGTCGAACAGGGGAAGGTAGCGGGAGAAGGGATACGCAGTATTTT. Translated: CASSRTGEGSGRRDTQYF.